A single sample is the source of the 4 T cell receptor beta chains below, sequenced in a study of T cells of healthy individuals. TCRdb analysed the 5' RACE reads with MiXCR anew, one entry per CDR3 protein. The sample lists about 41,000 distinct CDR3 sequences, 4% to 5% occurring once. The receptors come from a human donor in good health.

This clonotype was recorded many times. The chain joins TRBV9 to TRBJ2-2; 11 bases are a match to TRBD2. Germline-derived CDR1 and CDR2 are SGDLS and YYNGEE. Unmatched junction bases numbered 5, after V lost 1 base and J lost 3 bases. This CDR3 is 17 amino acids long. CDR3 amino acids: CASSVPLAGAYTGELFF. For the CDR3, the DNA is TGTGCCAGCAGCGTACCACTAGCGGGGGCCTACACCGGGGAGCTGTTTTTT.

In this sample, this clonotype turned up many times. The gene calls are TRBV18 and TRBJ1-2, with TRBD1 matching over 8 bases. Germline CDR1 KGHSH, CDR2 LQKENI. The V segment lost 2 bases and the J segment 10 bases; nucleotides outside the gene matches: 6. The CDR3 length is 13 residues. This CDR3 reads CASSPSQGADYTF. The DNA for the CDR3 is TGTGCCAGCTCACCATCCCAGGGGGCAGACTACACCTTC.

This clonotype has a count of ten or more. This chain uses TRBV4-3 with TRBJ1-6, with D perhaps TRBD1 (5 bases). This CDR3 has 16 residues. V was pared by 0 bases and J by 6 bases, with 12 bases between. The germline CDR1 and CDR2 sequences are LGHNA and YSLEER. DNA for the CDR3: TGCGCCAGCAGCCAAGATTTCGGGGCCCCTAATTCACCCCTCCACTTT. Its translation: CASSQDFGAPNSPLHF.

V gene TRBV11-1 combines with J gene TRBJ2-2; no clear D gene. V was trimmed by 5 bases and J by 2 bases, leaving 6 bases between them. The CDR3 consists of 13 residues. Germline-derived CDR1 and CDR2 are SGHAT and FQDESV (reference sequence). In nucleotides, the CDR3 is TGTGCCAGCAGCAACAGCAACACCGGGGAGCTGTTTTTT. Encoded protein: CASSNSNTGELFF.